Below, 22 T cell receptor beta chains from the same sample are listed, as sequenced in a study of Graves' ophthalmopathy and Graves' hyperthyroidism. Amplification of the TCR beta CDR3 regions used RNA transcripts (as template). Second-round multiplex PCR followed a first-round RT-PCR using HTBI primers. TCRdb analysed the multiplex PCR reads with MiXCR anew, one entry per CDR3 protein. The sample comprises some 750,000 distinct CDR3 sequences, roughly two fifths of which are singletons, and 44% rests with the top ten. The sequenced sample was peripheral blood. These receptors all stem from an adult man with Graves' ophthalmopathy.

In its sample, this clonotype was seen once. Just one base apart from a much larger clone, this may be a read error. The gene calls are TRBV6-5 and TRBJ1-6, with a weak D call TRBD1 (6 bases). The CDR3 runs 11 residues. Per the germline V gene, CDR1 is MNHEY and CDR2 is SVGAGI. CDR3 residues: CVSRNRDTLHF. In DNA form, the CDR3 reads TGTGTCAGCAGAAACCGGGACACCCTCCACTTT.

In the case of this clonotype: The CDR3 does not close with the conserved phenylalanine or tryptophan, likely indicating a read error. This chain links TRBV9 with TRBJ2-5, with D unclear. Germline V gene lookup returns CDR1 SGDLS and CDR2 YYNGEE. V dropped 4 bases and J dropped 1 base, with 8 bases sitting between them. The CDR3 is 13 residues long. DNA for the CDR3: TGTGCCAGCAGCCGTATGCCCCAAGAGACCCAGTACTGC. It specifies CASSRMPQETQYC.

About this clonotype: Being one base from a much bigger clone, this may be a read error. The CDR3 DNA is TGCAGCGTCCAAGACCGTTACGAGCAGTACTTC. It yields the protein CSVQDRYEQYF. This chain uses TRBV29-1 with TRBJ2-7, with D hard to call. V was pared by 6 bases and J by 4 bases, with 10 bases between. This CDR3 is built from 11 residues. Germline V gives CDR1 SQVTM, CDR2 ANQGSEA.

This clonotype came up many times. The V call is TRBV7-9, the J call TRBJ1-4, with unresolved D. This CDR3 is 15 amino acids long. Trimming took 5 bases from V and 0 from J, leaving 10 bases between them. Germline loops: CDR1 SEHNR, CDR2 FQNEAQ (reference sequence). The CDR3, as DNA: TGTGCCAGCAGCCCCGATACTGCAACTAATGAAAAACTGTTTTTT. Residues: CASSPDTATNEKLFF. Complete variable domain (other parts from reference TRBV7-9 and TRBJ1-4): DTGVSQNPRHKITKRGQNVTFRCDPISEHNRLYWYRQTLGQGPEFLTYFQNEAQLEKSRLLSDRFSAERPKGSFSTLEIQRTEQGDSAMYLCASSPDTATNEKLFFGSGTQLSVL.

This clonotype was found many times. V gene TRBV12-3 or TRBV12-4 combines with J gene TRBJ2-7; TRBD2 aligns across 7 bases. J lost 5 bases, V lost 7 bases, and 2 bases had no gene match. The CDR3 runs to 11 residues. Here the CDR3 reads CASTRGDEQYF. As DNA, the CDR3 is TGTGCCAGCACCCGGGGGGACGAGCAGTACTTC.

This clonotype was seen a single time. The rearrangement joins TRBV24-1 to TRBJ1-5, with 10 bases aligning to TRBD1. The V and J ends lost 6 bases and 7 bases, in that order; junction bases with no gene match: 11. This CDR3 has 16 residues. Germline V gives CDR1 KGHDR, CDR2 SFDVKD. The DNA of the CDR3 is TGTGCCACCAGTAGCCGAGTTGGGACAGGGGACCAGCCCCAGCATTTT. Its translation is CATSSRVGTGDQPQHF.

This clonotype was detected a few times. The chain recombines TRBV7-9 with TRBJ2-3; 7 bases align to TRBD1. CDR1 SEHNR and CDR2 FQNEAQ come from the germline V gene (reference sequence). V dropped 5 bases and J dropped 3; count of bases not matched to a gene: 5. CDR3 length: 14 amino acids. In DNA, the CDR3 is TGTGCCAGCAGCCCAGAGGGGGCGACAGATACGCAGTATTTT. It specifies CASSPEGATDTQYF.

This clonotype was picked up one time. V gene TRBV29-1 combines with J gene TRBJ1-2; D might be TRBD1 (6 bases). In germline, CDR1 is SQVTM, CDR2 ANQGSEA. This CDR3 comprises 15 residues. Trimming removed 6 bases at V and 6 bases at J, with 23 bases between. The DNA of the CDR3 is TGCAGCGTCCACTTGCAGGGGAGAGTTTGGGATGGCTACACCTTC. Protein product: CSVHLQGRVWDGYTF. Combining the CDR3 with reference TRBV29-1 and TRBJ1-2 gives the whole variable domain SAVISQKPSRDICQRGTSLTIQCQVDSQVTMMFWYRQQPGQSLTLIATANQGSEATYESGFVIDKFPISRPNLTFSTLTVSNMSPEDSSIYLCSVHLQGRVWDGYTFGSGTRLTVV.

The rearrangement links TRBV2 to TRBJ2-3; D uncertain. The end of the DNA fits TRBJ1-5 better, so the J call may be wrong. Germline V gene data show CDR1 as SNHLY and CDR2 as FYNNEI. CDR3 length equals 14 residues. The chain's CDR3 is CASSDRSSTDTQHF. The CDR3 DNA sequence: TGTGCCAGCAGTGACAGATCTAGCACAGATACGCAGCATTTT.

This clonotype was counted only a few times. This rearrangement joins TRBV6-2 or TRBV6-3 to TRBJ2-5; 7 positions agree with TRBD2. Trimming at V came to 5 bases and at J to 5 bases, leaving 20 bases not matched to a gene. CDR1 and CDR2 (germline): MNHEY, SVGEGT. This CDR3 comprises 18 residues. This chain's CDR3 is CASSHVIGAGRLRETQYF. The CDR3 coding sequence is TGTGCCAGCAGTCACGTGATTGGAGCGGGAAGGCTTAGGGAGACCCAGTACTTC.

The table lists this clonotype with a few counts. This chain uses TRBV4-1 with TRBJ1-6, with 8 bases aligning to TRBD1. After removal of 5 bases from V and 8 bases from J, the junction contained 11 bases not matched to a gene. CDR1 is MGHRA, CDR2 YSYEKL, per germline. This CDR3 comprises 16 residues. CDR3 DNA sequence: TGCGCCAGCAGCAAGGGGGACAGGTACCAGGATTCACCCCTCCACTTT. Its protein is CASSKGDRYQDSPLHF.

The chain links TRBV25-1 to TRBJ2-5; 7 bases align to TRBD2. The CDR3 length is 16 residues. Per the germline V gene, CDR1 is MGHDK and CDR2 is SYGVNS. The junction had 8 bases not matched to a gene; V was cut back by 4 bases and J by 0 bases. The CDR3 region is CASSAPLAVDQETQYF. For the CDR3, the DNA is TGTGCCAGCAGTGCCCCGCTAGCGGTAGACCAAGAGACCCAGTACTTC.

The genes are TRBV20-1 and TRBJ2-5; D is undetermined. Germline lookup yields CDR1 DFQATT and CDR2 SNEGSKA (reference sequence). The CDR3 runs 13 residues. Trimming left V 2 bases short and J 4 bases short, with 11 bases between. The CDR3 here is CSARNPGRETQYF. The CDR3 DNA follows: TGCAGTGCTAGAAATCCGGGCAGAGAGACCCAGTACTTC.

In this sample, this clonotype turned up a few times. The chain joins TRBV7-9 to TRBJ1-4; 8 bases align to TRBD1. There are 15 residues in the CDR3. Trimming took 5 bases from V and 8 from J; bases not matched to a gene: 10. The germline V gene encodes CDR1 SEHNR and CDR2 FQNEAQ (reference sequence). CDR3 protein: CASSTSTGALEKLFF. The DNA for the CDR3 is TGTGCCAGCAGCACATCGACAGGGGCCCTCGAAAAACTGTTTTTT.

This chain uses TRBV4-1 with TRBJ2-7; no clear D gene. The CDR3 is 16 residues long. V lost 2 bases, J lost 0 bases, and 14 bases lay in between. Germline V gene lookup returns CDR1 MGHRA and CDR2 YSYEKL. CDR3 sequence (DNA): TGCGCCAGCAGCCAAAATAACCTCGGGTTCTCCTACGAGCAGTACTTC. Translation gives CASSQNNLGFSYEQYF.

This clonotype was counted at least ten times. The chain is built from TRBV2 and TRBJ1-2; TRBD1 agrees at 7 bases. The J segment lost 2 bases and the V segment lost 5 bases, leaving 2 bases of the junction unmatched. This CDR3 has 13 residues. Germline assignment: CDR1 SNHLY and CDR2 FYNNEI. DNA of the CDR3: TGTGCCAGCAGTACGGGACAGAACTATGGCTACACCTTC. Translating it yields CASSTGQNYGYTF.

This chain connects TRBV9 to TRBJ1-1, with D perhaps matching TRBD1 (5 bases). The V gene lost 2 bases and the J gene lost 1 base, with 21 bases spanning the gap. The germline V gene encodes CDR1 SGDLS and CDR2 YYNGEE. The CDR3 loop spans 18 amino acids. In DNA form, the CDR3 reads TGTGCCAGCAGCGTGGCAGGGATTAATCATTACAAGAACACTGAAGCTTTCTTT. It is translated as CASSVAGINHYKNTEAFF.

As DNA, the CDR3 is TGTGCCAGCAGGGGAGGACTAGCGCAGAGCTCCTACGAGCAGTACTTC. Encoded protein: CASRGGLAQSSYEQYF. The rearrangement joins TRBV10-3 to TRBJ2-7; 9 nucleotides agree with TRBD2. The junction had 13 bases not matched to a gene; V was cut back by 10 bases and J by 0 bases. Germline CDR1 is ENHRY and CDR2 is SYGVKD. The CDR3 extends over 16 amino acids.

Concerning this clonotype: The CDR3 does not end in the conserved phenylalanine or tryptophan, so this is likely a read error. The chain links TRBV7-2 to TRBJ1-6; no clear D gene. Trimming stripped 0 bases from V and 8 bases from J, with 11 bases between. In germline, CDR1 is SGHTA, CDR2 FQGNSA. The CDR3 covers 15 residues. This CDR3 is CASSLALREDSPLHS. DNA for the CDR3: TGTGCCAGCAGCTTAGCACTCCGGGAGGATTCACCCCTCCACTCT.

The CDR3 nucleotides are TGTGCCTCAGGGGCTCAGCCCCAGCATTTT. This gives the protein CASGAQPQHF. The rearrangement uses TRBV24-1 and TRBJ1-5, with D possibly matching TRBD1 (6 bases). Between the trimmed V and J ends, which lost 12 bases and 6 bases, there was a span of 8 bases. The V gene's germline CDR1 is KGHDR and CDR2 SFDVKD. The CDR3 has 10 residues.

This clonotype has a count of ten or more. V is TRBV29-1 and J is TRBJ2-7, with D possibly matching TRBD1 (6 bases). CDR3 size: 13 residues. Germline assignment: CDR1 SQVTM and CDR2 ANQGSEA. Trimming took 7 bases from V and 0 from J, leaving 13 bases between them. This chain's CDR3 is CSAWTDLSYEQYF. The CDR3 nucleotides are TGCAGCGCATGGACAGACCTCTCCTACGAGCAGTACTTC.

This clonotype was counted a single time. The rearrangement uses TRBV29-1 and TRBJ1-2, with D tentatively TRBD1 (6 bases). Germline V gene lookup returns CDR1 SQVTM and CDR2 ANQGSEA. This CDR3 is built from 11 residues. CDR3 region: CTADRSGGYTF. The CDR3 DNA reads as TGCACCGCAGACAGGTCGGGTGGCTACACCTTC.